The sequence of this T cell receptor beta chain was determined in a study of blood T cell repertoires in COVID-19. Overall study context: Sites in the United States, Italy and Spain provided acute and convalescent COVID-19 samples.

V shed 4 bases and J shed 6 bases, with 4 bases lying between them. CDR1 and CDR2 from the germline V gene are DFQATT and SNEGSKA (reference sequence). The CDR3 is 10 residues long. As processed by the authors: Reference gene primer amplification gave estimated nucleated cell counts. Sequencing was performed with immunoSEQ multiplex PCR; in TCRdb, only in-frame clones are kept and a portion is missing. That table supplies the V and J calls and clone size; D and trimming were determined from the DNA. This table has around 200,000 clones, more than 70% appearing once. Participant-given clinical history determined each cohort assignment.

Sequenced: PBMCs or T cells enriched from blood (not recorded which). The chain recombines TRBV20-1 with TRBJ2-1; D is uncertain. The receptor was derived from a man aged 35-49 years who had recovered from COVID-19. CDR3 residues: CSATVNEQFF. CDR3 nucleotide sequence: TGCAGTGCTACAGTCAATGAGCAGTTCTTC.